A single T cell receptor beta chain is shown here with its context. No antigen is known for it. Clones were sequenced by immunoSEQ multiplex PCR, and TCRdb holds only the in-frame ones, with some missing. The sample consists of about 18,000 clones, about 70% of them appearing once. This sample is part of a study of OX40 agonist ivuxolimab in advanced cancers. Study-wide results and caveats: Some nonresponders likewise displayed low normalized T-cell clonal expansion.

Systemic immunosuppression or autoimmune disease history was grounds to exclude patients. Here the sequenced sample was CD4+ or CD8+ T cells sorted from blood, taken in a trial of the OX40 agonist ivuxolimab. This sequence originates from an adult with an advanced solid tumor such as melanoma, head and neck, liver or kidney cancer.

The CDR3 reads CASSLYENTEAFF. DNA of the CDR3: TGTGCCAGCAGCTTGTATGAAAACACTGAAGCTTTCTTT. The chain recombines TRBV5-4 with TRBJ1-1, with D hard to call. Germline values: CDR1 SGHNT, CDR2 YYREEE (reference sequence). V lost 1 base and J lost 2, with 6 bases in between. The CDR3 is made up of 13 amino acids.